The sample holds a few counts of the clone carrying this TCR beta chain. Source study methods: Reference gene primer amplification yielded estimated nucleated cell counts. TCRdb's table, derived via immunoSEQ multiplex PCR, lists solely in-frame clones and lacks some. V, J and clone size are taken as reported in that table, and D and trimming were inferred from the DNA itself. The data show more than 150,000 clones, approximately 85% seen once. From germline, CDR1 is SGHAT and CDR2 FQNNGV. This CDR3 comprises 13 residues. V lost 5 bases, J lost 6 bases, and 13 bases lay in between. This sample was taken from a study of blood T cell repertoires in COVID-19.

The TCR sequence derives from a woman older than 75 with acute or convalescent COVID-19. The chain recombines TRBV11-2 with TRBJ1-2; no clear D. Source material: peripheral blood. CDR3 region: CASSPTSLNGYTF. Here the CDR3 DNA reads TGTGCCAGCAGCCCGACAAGTCTGAATGGCTACACCTTC.